The clone carrying this T cell receptor beta chain turned up a few times. What it binds is not known. This sample was taken from a study of identical twins. The study, taken as a whole, reports: When twins shared out-of-frame alpha sequences, those sequences had excess low generation probability. Clonotypes of the beta chain that were abundant in cord blood carried fewer insertions (memory repertoires showed none).

Using its own MiXCR run on the 5' RACE reads, TCRdb lists one record per CDR3 protein. The table records 450,000 or so distinct CDR3 sequences, roughly 13% of them present only once. The V end was cut by 8 bases, the J end by 7 bases, with 19 bases between. The germline V gene has CDR1 SGHRS and CDR2 YFSETQ. The CDR3 contains 14 residues. The sample was also linked to a second study, of yellow fever vaccine responses in identical twins.

The sample was CD4+ T cells sorted from blood. The receptor was isolated from a woman in her late teens or twenties in good health. V and J are TRBV5-1 and TRBJ2-1; D not certain. CDR3 DNA: TGCGCCAGTAAAAAATTTGAAAAAGGGAATGAGCAGTTCTTC. This encodes CASKKFEKGNEQFF.